The clone carrying this T cell receptor beta chain has at least ten counts. Its antigen is still unknown. This specimen comes from a study of blood T cells in healthy people across ages. The CDR3 runs to 15 residues. CDR1 and CDR2 (germline): MNHEY, SVGAGI. V lost 4 bases and J lost 1; bases outside the gene matches: 4. Through a sample-barcoded 5' primer and a J-beta primer mix, a second PCR was run for roughly 7 to 11 cycles. A single record per CDR3 protein comes from TCRdb applying MiXCR to the 5' RACE reads. Of hundreds of thousands of distinct CDR3 sequences in the sample, approximately 30% were seen once. Each donor's blood draw was approximately 10 milliliters of peripheral blood. Study-wide results and caveats: Unsorted PBMCs ruled out conclusive naive versus antigen-experienced comparison.

The receptor was derived from a woman older than 75 in good health. Input material: blood. V and J are TRBV6-5 and TRBJ1-5; TRBD1 agrees at 7 bases. CDR3 sequence: CASSSTGLSNQPQHF. CDR3 nucleotide sequence: TGTGCCAGCAGTTCGACAGGGTTGAGCAATCAGCCCCAGCATTTT.